Described below is a single T cell receptor (beta chain) sequence and its context. These data originate in a study of shared clonotypes between healthy human individuals. CDR1 is MNHEY, CDR2 SVGAGI, per germline. CDR3 length: 15 amino acids. Unmatched junction bases numbered 8, after V lost 4 bases and J lost 2 bases. The data were produced by immunoSEQ multiplex PCR, yet TCRdb's version contains in-frame clones alone and is incomplete. This sample has a few million clones, with 90% to 95% found just once. The sample consisted of naive CD4+ T cells from PBMCs. Subset meaning: CD45RA+ positively selected. The V gene is TRBV6-5, the J gene TRBJ2-7; 7 bases map to TRBD1. The sequence was collected from a man aged 18 to 30 in good health. Some clones in this sample may be carry-over from other donors' samples. CDR3 region: CASSLVTGIPYEQYF. CDR3 DNA sequence: TGTGCCAGCAGTTTGGTGACAGGGATACCCTACGAGCAGTACTTC.